This entry features one TCR beta chain sequence. Germline CDR1 SGHVS, CDR2 FQNEAQ. With 5 bases clipped from V and 6 bases from J, the junction kept 19 bases outside the gene matches. CDR3 size: 18 residues. In the original processing: Reference gene primer amplification in the assay estimated nucleated cell counts. Some clones are missing from TCRdb's copy, which holds only in-frame ones; the method was immunoSEQ multiplex PCR. V, J and clone size reflect that table, while D and trimming were determined from the DNA. Of around 120,000 clones in the sample, 88% are singletons; the top ten hold roughly 0.94%. The data are from a study of blood T cell repertoires in COVID-19. Study information: Donors in the United States, Italy and Spain gave samples during acute or convalescent COVID-19.

Input material: peripheral blood. This TCR was sampled from a woman aged 50 to 60 with active or convalescent COVID-19. This chain connects TRBV7-8 to TRBJ2-7, with 10 bases identical to TRBD2. In DNA, the CDR3 is TGTGCCAGCAGCCCCGAAGGGGCTAGCGGGAGCTCGTATGCCGAGCAGTACTTC. It specifies CASSPEGASGSSYAEQYF.